This TCR beta chain emerged from a study of neurological immune-mediated disorders. Findings and limits, study-wide: The study found no CDR3 amino acid sequences shared by expanded clones across subjects, suggesting private repertoires in all groups. Among 34 multiple sclerosis patients, phylogenetic grouping put the repertoires of 18 into a single related-CDR3 cluster, a possible signature.

V gave up 4 bases and J gave up 4 bases, with 17 bases separating them. The CDR3 covers 15 residues. The V gene's germline CDR1 is SGHRS and CDR2 YFSETQ. This clonotype was recorded many times. As yet, its antigen is unknown. Template-switch 5'RACE cDNA synthesis added a 10-nucleotide unique molecular identifier. Every sequencing run generated over 170 million TCR-beta sequences from 15-18 subjects. Each CDR3 protein is one row after TCRdb ran MiXCR on the 5' RACE reads. This table holds tens of thousands of distinct CDR3 sequences, just over 2.5% found once. This clonotype was sampled from a woman aged 25 to 39 with multiple sclerosis. The V gene is TRBV5-1, the J gene TRBJ1-1; D is possibly TRBD1 (5 bases). What was sequenced was PBMCs. CDR3 nucleotide sequence: TGCGCCAGCAGCCTGTTGGGGCAGCGGAGCACTGAAGCTTTCTTT. Its protein product is CASSLLGQRSTEAFF.